The 4 T cell receptor beta chains below all came from one sample that was sequenced in a study of Ad26.COV2.S vaccination and SARS-CoV-2 variants. As to treatment: over 15 received Ad26.COV2.S at low or high dose, single or two shots; several received placebo; per-sample allocation not given. Sample collection was performed on day 63 after the first vaccine or placebo injection. Only in-frame clones appear in the TCRdb table, and some are missing; sequencing was by immunoSEQ multiplex PCR. The sample contains about 400,000 clones, 75% to 90% of which appear only once. The specimen comprised peripheral blood, sampled in a trial of Ad26.COV2.S vaccine versus placebo. All receptors derive from a person between 18 and 59 years old who received the Ad26.COV2.S COVID-19 vaccine or a placebo.

This chain uses TRBV6-5 with TRBJ1-3; D might be TRBD1 (6 bases). The CDR3 is 16 amino acids. Germline CDR1 MNHEY, CDR2 SVGAGI. Trimming pared 2 bases from V and 0 bases from J, leaving 11 bases between. CDR3 loop: CASSYGGASSGNTIYF. CDR3 in DNA: TGTGCCAGCAGTTACGGGGGGGCTTCCTCTGGAAACACCATATATTTT.

The rearrangement links TRBV5-1 to TRBJ2-7; the D gene is possibly TRBD1 (6 bases). The CDR3 totals 13 residues. Germline lookup yields CDR1 SGHRS and CDR2 YFSETQ. Trimming removed 3 bases from V and 1 base from J, with 8 bases in between. CDR3 nucleotide sequence: TGCGCCAGCAGCTCACAGGGTTCCTACGAGCAGTACTTC. This codes for CASSSQGSYEQYF.

The chain couples TRBV6-2 or TRBV6-3 to TRBJ2-5, with TRBD2 identical over 7 bases. Germline V gives CDR1 MNHEY, CDR2 SVGEGT. The J segment lost 2 bases and the V segment lost 2 bases, leaving 5 bases of the junction unmatched. The CDR3 has 15 amino acids. CDR3 loop: CASSYPGRAQETQYF. In DNA, the CDR3 is TGTGCCAGCAGTTACCCGGGGAGGGCACAAGAGACCCAGTACTTC.

The rearrangement joins TRBV10-3 to TRBJ2-7, with D perhaps TRBD1 or TRBD2 (6 bases each). Germline V lookup: CDR1 ENHRY, CDR2 SYGVKD. V lost 11 bases and J lost 5, with 19 bases in between. The CDR3 runs to 13 residues. The chain's CDR3 is CASSGGGDDEQYF. As DNA, the CDR3 is TGTGCCTCGAGCGGAGGGGGAGACGACGAGCAGTACTTC.